This T cell receptor (beta chain) derives from a study of blood T cell repertoires in COVID-19. Clones were sequenced by immunoSEQ multiplex PCR, and TCRdb holds only the in-frame ones, with some missing. The data show roughly 100,000 clones, 85% to 90% seen once. Trimming at V came to 5 bases and at J to 4 bases, leaving 9 bases not matched to a gene. The CDR3 loop spans 16 amino acids. Per germline, CDR1 SGHVS and CDR2 FNYEAQ. This sequence was found in a human donor in a cohort sampled during active COVID-19. The rearrangement uses TRBV7-6 and TRBJ2-1; TRBD1 matches at 9 bases. Source material: peripheral blood. The DNA for the CDR3 is TGTGCCAGCAGCCAGGGACAGGGTGGTTTGTACAATGAGCAGTTCTTC. This translates into CASSQGQGGLYNEQFF.